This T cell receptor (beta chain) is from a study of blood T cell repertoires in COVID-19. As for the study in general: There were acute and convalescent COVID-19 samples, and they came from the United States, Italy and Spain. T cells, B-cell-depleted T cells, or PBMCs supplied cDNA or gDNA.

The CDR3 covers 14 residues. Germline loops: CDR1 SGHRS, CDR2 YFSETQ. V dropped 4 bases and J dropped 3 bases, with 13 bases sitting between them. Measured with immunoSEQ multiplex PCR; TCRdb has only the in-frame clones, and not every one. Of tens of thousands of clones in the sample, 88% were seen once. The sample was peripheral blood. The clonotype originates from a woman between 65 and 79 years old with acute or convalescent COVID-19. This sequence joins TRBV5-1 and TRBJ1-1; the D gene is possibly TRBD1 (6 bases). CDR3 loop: CASSPLQGYTEAFF. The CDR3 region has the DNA TGCGCCAGCAGCCCATTACAGGGCTACACTGAAGCTTTCTTT.